These T cell receptor beta chains were read from a single sample in a study of T cell responses to AZD1222 COVID-19 vaccine. Sequencing was performed with immunoSEQ multiplex PCR; in TCRdb, only in-frame clones are kept and a portion is missing. The sample consists of about 64,000 clones, approximately 80% of them appearing once. This material consisted of peripheral blood, taken 28 days after the second AZD1222 dose. The origin of the receptors is an adult who received the AZD1222 COVID-19 vaccine. Each CDR3 is given with its conserved first and last residue. The order of the fields is clone size, J gene, D gene, V gene, CDR3 DNA, CDR3 protein. The D gene is left open where the match is weak. Clone size is stated in some rows and not others, as once, few, many or a class when expanded.

>NA|TRBJ1-3|NA|TRBV5-1
TGCGCCAGCAGCTTGGCAGGAGGTGCGTCTGGAAACACCATATATTTT
CASSLAGGASGNTIYF
>medium-sized|TRBJ2-7|TRBD2|TRBV7-9
TGTGCCAGCAGCTCAATGGGGGGGAGGCTCTCCTACGAGCAGTACTTC
CASSSMGGRLSYEQYF
>NA|TRBJ1-1|NA|TRBV9
TGTGCCAGCAGCGTCCAGGGAGGGACTGAAGCTTTCTTT
CASSVQGGTEAFF
>once|TRBJ2-7|NA|TRBV18
TGTGCCAGCTCACCCTTTCAGGGCGAGGTGTACGAGCAGTACTTC
CASSPFQGEVYEQYF
>NA|TRBJ1-4|TRBD1|TRBV10-2
TGCGCCAGCAGTGAGTCGAAAGGGACAGGGATAAAACTGTTTTTT
CASSESKGTGIKLFF
>NA|TRBJ1-5|NA|TRBV19
TGTGCCAGTAGTACCGGTCCAGGACAGTCTTCCTTTTATAGCAATCAGCCCCAGCATTTT
CASSTGPGQSSFYSNQPQHF
>NA|TRBJ2-7|TRBD1|TRBV12-3/TRBV12-4
TGTGCCAGCAGTTCCCCGACAGGGTTTGTATACTTC
CASSSPTGFVYF
>NA|TRBJ1-6|TRBD1|TRBV5-6
TGTGCCAGCAGCCCGGGCAGGGGGGATTCACCCCTCCACTTT
CASSPGRGDSPLHF
>NA|TRBJ1-3|NA|TRBV11-1
TGTGCCAGCAGCCCCCAAGGGGTCAGGGGCCGAAACACCATATATTTT
CASSPQGVRGRNTIYF
>NA|TRBJ2-7|TRBD2|TRBV4-3
TGCGCCAGCAGCCAAGTAAATTTGGCGGCTAGCGGGGGTCCCTACGAGCAGTACTTC
CASSQVNLAASGGPYEQYF
>once|TRBJ1-6|TRBD1|TRBV4-3
TGCGCCAGCAGCCAAGATTTCGACAGGGGGCTTTCACCCCTCCACTTT
CASSQDFDRGLSPLHF
>NA|TRBJ2-2|NA|TRBV5-1
TGCGCCAGCAGCTTGGCCTCCACCGGGGAGCTGTTTTTT
CASSLASTGELFF
>NA|TRBJ1-5|TRBD1|TRBV12-3/TRBV12-4
TGTGCCACCGCCCAGGGGGACGGTCAGCCCCAGCATTTT
CATAQGDGQPQHF
>NA|TRBJ2-5|NA|TRBV28
TGTGCCAGCAGGGATATAGGGGGTGAGACCCAGTACTTC
CASRDIGGETQYF
>NA|TRBJ1-5|NA|TRBV19
TGTGCCAGTAGACAAGGGGGGATGAATCAGCCCCAGCATTTT
CASRQGGMNQPQHF
>NA|TRBJ1-5|NA|TRBV2
TGTGCCAGCAGTGCGATCCCGTTGGAGGGCTATAGCAATCAGCCCCAGCATTTT
CASSAIPLEGYSNQPQHF
>once|TRBJ2-7|NA|TRBV11-2
TGTGCCAGCAGCGCGGACCGCTGGAACTACGAGCAGTACTTC
CASSADRWNYEQYF
>NA|TRBJ2-2|NA|TRBV5-4
TGTGCCAGCAGCTTAATTGCGGGTGGTGTCGTAGTTTTT
CASSLIAGGVVVF
>NA|TRBJ1-1|NA|TRBV5-5
TGTGCCAGCAGCAAGACACCGAACACTGAAGCTTTCTTT
CASSKTPNTEAFF
>NA|TRBJ1-2|TRBD1|TRBV6-5
TGTGCCAGCAGTTCTGGGGCAGGGGGCGCATATGGCTACACCTTC
CASSSGAGGAYGYTF
>once|TRBJ2-4|TRBD2|TRBV6-2/TRBV6-3
TGTGCCAGCAGTACGCGGGGGATTAGAAACATTCAGTACTTC
CASSTRGIRNIQYF
>NA|TRBJ1-5|NA|TRBV20-1
TGCAGTGCTAGTTCCCCAGAGGAGGTCAATCAGCCCCAGCATTTT
CSASSPEEVNQPQHF
>NA|TRBJ2-2|NA|TRBV4-3
TGCGCCAGCAGCCAAGATTCGGCAGGGGAGACCGGGGAGCTGTTTTTT
CASSQDSAGETGELFF
>NA|TRBJ1-5|TRBD1|TRBV19
TGTGCCAGTAGCCCTGGACAGGGTGTACGTCAGCCCCAGCATTTT
CASSPGQGVRQPQHF
>NA|TRBJ2-5|TRBD2|TRBV7-8
TGTGCCAGCAGCGTCATTGACGGGGGGGCACAGGAGACCCAGTACTTC
CASSVIDGGAQETQYF
>NA|TRBJ2-7|TRBD1|TRBV19
TGTGCCAGTAGTCAGGACAGGTTAACCGAGCAGTACTTC
CASSQDRLTEQYF
>NA|TRBJ2-1|NA|TRBV5-1
TGCGCCAGCAGCTTGGACATTGTCTACAATGAGCAGTTCTTC
CASSLDIVYNEQFF
>once|TRBJ2-2|NA|TRBV9
TGTGCCAGCAGCGTAGGTGGAATCGGGGAGCTGTTTTTT
CASSVGGIGELFF
>NA|TRBJ1-2|NA|TRBV19
TGTGCCAGTAGTATAGCACCGAGTGGAGGGTGGGACTATGGCTACACCTTC
CASSIAPSGGWDYGYTF
>NA|TRBJ1-2|NA|TRBV3-1/TRBV3-2
TGTGCCAGCAGCCCGGGAGCTCTCTATGGCTACACCTTC
CASSPGALYGYTF
>once|TRBJ2-2|TRBD1|TRBV18
TGTGCCAGCTCACCGACGCCGGGACAGGGGTACACCGGGGAGCTGTTTTTT
CASSPTPGQGYTGELFF
>NA|TRBJ1-1|TRBD1|TRBV3-1/TRBV3-2
TGTGCCAGCAGCCAAGGACAGGGGGATTTCACTGAAGCTTTCTTT
CASSQGQGDFTEAFF
>few|TRBJ2-1|TRBD2|TRBV7-6
TGTGCCAGCAGCTTAGTGGCGACTAGCGGGGGGTGGGATGAGCAGTTCTTC
CASSLVATSGGWDEQFF
>few|TRBJ1-4|NA|TRBV9
TGTGCCAGCAGCGTAAGGGATGGGCATAATGAAAAACTGTTTTTT
CASSVRDGHNEKLFF
>once|TRBJ2-7|TRBD1|TRBV3-1/TRBV3-2
TGTGCCAGCAGCCAAGAACAGGGACAGGGTTACTACGAGCAGTACTTC
CASSQEQGQGYYEQYF
>once|TRBJ1-3|NA|TRBV12-3/TRBV12-4
TGTGCCAGCAGCCGCCAGAGTGGAAACACCATATATTTT
CASSRQSGNTIYF
>NA|TRBJ2-1|NA|TRBV7-3
TGTGCCAGCAGCCAGGGGGGGTCCTACAATGAGCAGTTCTTC
CASSQGGSYNEQFF
>NA|TRBJ2-5|TRBD2|TRBV11-1
TGTGCCAGCAGCTTCACTAGCGGGGGCAGGCAAGAGACCCAGTACTTC
CASSFTSGGRQETQYF
>NA|TRBJ2-5|NA|TRBV6-1
TGTGCCAGCAGTGAGTCCGGACTGACACCCTTGGAGACCCAGTACTTC
CASSESGLTPLETQYF
>NA|TRBJ2-2|NA|TRBV9
TGTGCCAGCAGCGTAGGGGCAGAGAACACCGGGGAGCTGTTTTTT
CASSVGAENTGELFF
>NA|TRBJ1-4|TRBD1|TRBV3-1/TRBV3-2
TGTGCCAGCAGCCAAGGACAGGGCGGAAAACTGTTTTTT
CASSQGQGGKLFF
>once|TRBJ2-1|TRBD1|TRBV10-3
TGTGCCATCAGTGGTGGCAGGGGGCTTTACAATGAGCAGTTCTTC
CAISGGRGLYNEQFF
>NA|TRBJ2-2|NA|TRBV6-1
TGTGCCAGCAGTGAAATGTTAGTGAACACCGGGGAGCTGTTTTTT
CASSEMLVNTGELFF
>NA|TRBJ1-5|NA|TRBV12-5
TGTGCTAGTGCCCCCTCGGGGGGTCATCAGCCCCAGCATTTT
CASAPSGGHQPQHF
>NA|TRBJ1-6|TRBD1|TRBV7-9
TGTGCCAGCAGCTCCGACAAAGGGGGCCCTGGGTCACCCCTCCACTTT
CASSSDKGGPGSPLHF
>NA|TRBJ2-7|NA|TRBV7-2
TGTGCCAGCAGCCCCCCAGGGGTTGAGCAGTACTTC
CASSPPGVEQYF
>NA|TRBJ2-2|NA|TRBV10-1
TGCGCCAGCAGCCCACCGGGAACATACAGGCCGACCGGGGAGCTGTTTTTT
CASSPPGTYRPTGELFF
>once|TRBJ1-4|NA|TRBV4-2
TGTGCCAGCAGCCAAGAATTGGGTCCAACTAATGAAAAACTGTTTTTT
CASSQELGPTNEKLFF
>NA|TRBJ2-1|NA|TRBV6-5
TGTGCCAGCAGTTACTCGATGAGGGGCGCCTACAATGAGCAGTTCTTC
CASSYSMRGAYNEQFF
>NA|TRBJ2-5|NA|TRBV10-2
TGCGCCAGCAGAGAAGAGACCCAGTACTTC
CASREETQYF